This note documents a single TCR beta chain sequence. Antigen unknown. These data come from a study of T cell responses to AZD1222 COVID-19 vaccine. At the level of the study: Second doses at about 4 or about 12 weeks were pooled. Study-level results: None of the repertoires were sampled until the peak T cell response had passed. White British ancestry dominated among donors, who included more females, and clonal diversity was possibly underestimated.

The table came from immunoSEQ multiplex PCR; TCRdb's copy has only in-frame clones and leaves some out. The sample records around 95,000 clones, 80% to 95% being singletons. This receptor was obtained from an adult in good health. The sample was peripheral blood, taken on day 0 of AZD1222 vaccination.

The CDR3 region is CASSSGQAVNTEAFF. Written as DNA, the CDR3 is TGTGCCAGTAGTTCCGGACAGGCCGTTAACACTGAAGCTTTCTTT. The chain combines TRBV19 with TRBJ1-1; 7 bases are shared with TRBD1. The CDR3 contains 15 residues. Trimming cost V 5 bases and J 2 bases; bases outside gene matches: 8. Germline V gene lookup returns CDR1 LNHDA and CDR2 SQIVND (reference sequence). The variable domain in full, with the rest retrieved from reference TRBV19 and TRBJ1-1, is DGGITQSPKYLFRKEGQNVTLSCEQNLNHDAMYWYRQDPGQGLRLIYYSQIVNDFQKGDIAEGYSVSREKKESFPLTVTSAQKNPTAFYLCASSSGQAVNTEAFFGQGTRLTVV.